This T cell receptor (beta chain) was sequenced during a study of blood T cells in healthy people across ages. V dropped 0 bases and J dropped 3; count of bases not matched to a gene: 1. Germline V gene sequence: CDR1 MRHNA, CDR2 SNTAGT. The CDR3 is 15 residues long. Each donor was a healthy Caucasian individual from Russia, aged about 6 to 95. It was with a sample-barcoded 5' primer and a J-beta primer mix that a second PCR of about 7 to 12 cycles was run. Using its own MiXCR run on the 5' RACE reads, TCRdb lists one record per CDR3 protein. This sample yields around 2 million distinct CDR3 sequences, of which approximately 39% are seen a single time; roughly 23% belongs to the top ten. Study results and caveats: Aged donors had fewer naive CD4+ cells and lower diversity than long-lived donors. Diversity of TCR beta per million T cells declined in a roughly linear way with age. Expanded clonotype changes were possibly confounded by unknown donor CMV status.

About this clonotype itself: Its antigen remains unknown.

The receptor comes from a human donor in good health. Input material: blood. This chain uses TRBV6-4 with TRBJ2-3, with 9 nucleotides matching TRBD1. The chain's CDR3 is CASSDSGTGTDTQYF. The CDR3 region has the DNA TGTGCCAGCAGTGACTCCGGGACAGGGACAGATACGCAGTATTTT.